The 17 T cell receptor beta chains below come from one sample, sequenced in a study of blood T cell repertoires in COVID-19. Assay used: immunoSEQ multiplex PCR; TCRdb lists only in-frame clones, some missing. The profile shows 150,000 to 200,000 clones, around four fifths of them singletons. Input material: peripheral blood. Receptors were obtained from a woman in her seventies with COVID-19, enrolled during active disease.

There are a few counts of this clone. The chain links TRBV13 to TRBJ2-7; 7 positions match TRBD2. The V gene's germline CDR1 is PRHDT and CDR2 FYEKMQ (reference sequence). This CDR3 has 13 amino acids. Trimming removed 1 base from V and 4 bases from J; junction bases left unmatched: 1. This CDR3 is CASSLAGGYEQYF. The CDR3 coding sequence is TGTGCCAGCAGCTTAGCGGGAGGATACGAGCAGTACTTC.

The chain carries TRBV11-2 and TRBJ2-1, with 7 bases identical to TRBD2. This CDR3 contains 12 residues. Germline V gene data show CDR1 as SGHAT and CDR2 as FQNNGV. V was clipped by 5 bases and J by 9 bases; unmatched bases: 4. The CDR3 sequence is CASSPGLGEQFF. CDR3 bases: TGTGCCAGCAGCCCCGGACTAGGTGAGCAGTTCTTC. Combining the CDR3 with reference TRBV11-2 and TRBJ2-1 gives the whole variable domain EAGVAQSPRYKIIEKRQSVAFWCNPISGHATLYWYQQILGQGPKLLIQFQNNGVVDDSQLPKDRFSAERLKGVDSTLKIQPAKLEDSAVYLCASSPGLGEQFFGPGTRLTVL.

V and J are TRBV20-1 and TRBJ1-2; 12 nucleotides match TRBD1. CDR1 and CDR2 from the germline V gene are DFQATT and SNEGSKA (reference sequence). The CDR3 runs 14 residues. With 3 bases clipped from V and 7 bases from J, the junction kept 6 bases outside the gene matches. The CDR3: CSASRGQGAAGYTF. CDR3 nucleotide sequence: TGCAGTGCTAGTCGGGGACAGGGGGCTGCTGGCTACACCTTC.

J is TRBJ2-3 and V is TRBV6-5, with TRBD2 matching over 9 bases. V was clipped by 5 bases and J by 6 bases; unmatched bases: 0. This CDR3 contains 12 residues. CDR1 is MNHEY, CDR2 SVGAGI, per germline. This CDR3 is CASSTSGDTQYF. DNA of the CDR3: TGTGCCAGCAGTACTAGCGGGGATACGCAGTATTTT.

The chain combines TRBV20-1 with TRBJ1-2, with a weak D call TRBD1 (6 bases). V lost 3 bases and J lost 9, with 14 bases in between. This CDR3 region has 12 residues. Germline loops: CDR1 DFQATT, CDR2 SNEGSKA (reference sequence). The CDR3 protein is CSASSNRERYTF. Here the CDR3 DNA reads TGCAGTGCTAGTTCAAACAGGGAGCGCTACACCTTC.

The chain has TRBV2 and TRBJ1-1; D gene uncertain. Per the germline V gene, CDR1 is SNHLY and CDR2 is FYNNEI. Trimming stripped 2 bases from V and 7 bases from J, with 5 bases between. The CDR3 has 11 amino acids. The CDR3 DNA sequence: TGTGCCAGCAGTGAAACGGGTGAAGCTTTCTTT. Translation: CASSETGEAFF.

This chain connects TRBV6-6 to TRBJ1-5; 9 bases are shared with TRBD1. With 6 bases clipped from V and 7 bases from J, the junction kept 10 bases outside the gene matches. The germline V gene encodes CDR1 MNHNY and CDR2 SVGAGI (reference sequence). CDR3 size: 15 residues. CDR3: CASRPGTGYGQPQHF. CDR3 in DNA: TGTGCCAGCAGGCCCGGGACAGGGTACGGGCAGCCCCAGCATTTT.

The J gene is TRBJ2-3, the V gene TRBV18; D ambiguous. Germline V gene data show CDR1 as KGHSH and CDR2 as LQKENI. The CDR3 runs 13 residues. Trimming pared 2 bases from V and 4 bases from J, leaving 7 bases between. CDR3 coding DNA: TGTGCCAGCTCACCAGCTAGTGCAGATACGCAGTATTTT. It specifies CASSPASADTQYF.

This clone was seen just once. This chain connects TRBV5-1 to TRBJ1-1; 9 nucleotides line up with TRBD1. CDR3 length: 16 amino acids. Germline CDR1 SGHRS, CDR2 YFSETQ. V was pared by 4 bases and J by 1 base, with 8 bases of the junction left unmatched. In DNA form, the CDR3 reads TGCGCCAGCAGCGCGAACAGGGGGCTCGAGAACACTGAAGCTTTCTTT. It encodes CASSANRGLENTEAFF. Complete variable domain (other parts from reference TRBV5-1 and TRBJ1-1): KAGVTQTPRYLIKTRGQQVTLSCSPISGHRSVSWYQQTPGQGLQFLFEYFSETQRNKGNFPGRFSGRQFSNSRSEMNVSTLELGDSALYLCASSANRGLENTEAFFGQGTRLTVV.

The CDR3 protein is CASSLSSGELFF. The CDR3 region has the DNA TGTGCCAGCAGTTTATCGTCCGGGGAGCTGTTTTTT. The chain combines TRBV28 with TRBJ2-2, with D uncertain. The CDR3 is 12 residues long. With 1 base removed from V and 6 bases from J, the gap between germline ends came to 3 bases. CDR1 and CDR2 from the germline V gene are MDHEN and SYDVKM.

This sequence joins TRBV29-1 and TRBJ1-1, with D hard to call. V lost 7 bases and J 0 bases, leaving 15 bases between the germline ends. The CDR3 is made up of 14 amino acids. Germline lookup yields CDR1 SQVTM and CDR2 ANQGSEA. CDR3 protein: CSGRTGRMNTEAFF. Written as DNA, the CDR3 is TGCAGCGGGAGGACGGGTCGGATGAACACTGAAGCTTTCTTT.

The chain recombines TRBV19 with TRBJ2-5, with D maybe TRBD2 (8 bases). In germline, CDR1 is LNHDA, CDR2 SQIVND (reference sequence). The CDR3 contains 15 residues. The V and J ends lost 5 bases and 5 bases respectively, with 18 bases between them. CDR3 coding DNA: TGTGCCAGTAGTTCGACAGGGACTAGTTTTGAGACCCAGTACTTC. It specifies CASSSTGTSFETQYF.

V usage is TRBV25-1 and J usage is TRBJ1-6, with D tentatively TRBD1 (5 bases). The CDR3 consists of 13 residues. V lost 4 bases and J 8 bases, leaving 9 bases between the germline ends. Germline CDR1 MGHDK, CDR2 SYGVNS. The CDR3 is CASSGGDYSPLHF. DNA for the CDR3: TGTGCCAGCAGTGGAGGGGACTATTCACCCCTCCACTTT.

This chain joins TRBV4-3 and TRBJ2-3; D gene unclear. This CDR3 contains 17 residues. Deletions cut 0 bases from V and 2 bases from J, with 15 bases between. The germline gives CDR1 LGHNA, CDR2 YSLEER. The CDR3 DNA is TGCGCCAGCAGCCAAGATACCCGGCCGACATACACAGATACGCAGTATTTT. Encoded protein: CASSQDTRPTYTDTQYF.

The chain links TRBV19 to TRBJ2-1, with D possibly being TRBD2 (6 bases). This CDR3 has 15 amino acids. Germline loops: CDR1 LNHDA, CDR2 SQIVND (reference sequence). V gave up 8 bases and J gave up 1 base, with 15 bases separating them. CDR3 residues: CASGMFGLSYNEQFF. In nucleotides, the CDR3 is TGTGCCAGTGGAATGTTCGGACTATCCTACAATGAGCAGTTCTTC.

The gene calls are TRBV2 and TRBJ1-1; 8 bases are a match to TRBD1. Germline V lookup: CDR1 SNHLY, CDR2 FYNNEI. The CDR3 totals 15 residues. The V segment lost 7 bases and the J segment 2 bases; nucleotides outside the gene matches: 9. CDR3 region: CASILSGTGNTEAFF. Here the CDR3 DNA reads TGTGCCAGCATATTATCCGGGACAGGCAACACTGAAGCTTTCTTT.

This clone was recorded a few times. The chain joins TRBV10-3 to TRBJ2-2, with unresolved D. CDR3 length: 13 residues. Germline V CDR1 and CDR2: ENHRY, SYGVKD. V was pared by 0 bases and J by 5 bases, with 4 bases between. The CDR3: CAISESMTGELFF. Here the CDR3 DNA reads TGTGCCATCAGTGAGTCCATGACCGGGGAGCTGTTTTTT.